The rows below give T cell receptor beta chains drawn from one sample of a study of T cell repertoires in cytomegalovirus infection. One entry per CDR3 protein results from TCRdb running MiXCR on the reads. The table lists under 200,000 distinct CDR3 sequences, 15% to 20% of them singletons. Sequencing used CD8+ T cells from PBMCs. These receptors all come from a human donor in good health (CMV status not recorded). Some clones in this sample may be carry-over from other donors' samples. Each CDR3 is given with its conserved first and last residue. D genes are given only for firm matches. Part of the rows lack a size; the others show once, few, many or a class for expanded clones.

few	TRBV4-1	-	TRBJ2-1	CASSQDRGIYNEQFF	TGCGCCAGCAGCCAAGACAGGGGAATATACAATGAGCAGTTCTTC
-	TRBV6-6	-	TRBJ2-6	CASSYSRTVISGANVLTF	TGTGCCAGCAGTTACTCCAGGACAGTCATCTCTGGGGCCAACGTCCTGACTTTC
few	TRBV3-1	TRBD1	TRBJ2-1	CASSQEGYSRGTQFF	TGTGCCAGCAGCCAAGAGGGTTACAGCAGGGGGACGCAGTTCTTC
few	TRBV27	TRBD1	TRBJ1-5	CASSKQGNQPQHF	TGTGCCAGCAGTAAACAGGGGAATCAGCCCCAGCATTTT
-	TRBV6-4	-	TRBJ2-1	CASSQRQGGTHEQFF	TGTGCCAGCAGTCAAAGGCAGGGGGGTACCCATGAGCAGTTCTTC
-	TRBV19	-	TRBJ2-1	CASSIRGVEQFF	TGTGCCAGTAGTATAAGAGGTGTGGAGCAGTTCTTC
-	TRBV7-9	-	TRBJ1-2	CASSPGQPRGLNYGYTF	TGTGCCAGCAGCCCGGGACAACCGAGGGGATTGAACTATGGCTACACCTTC
few	TRBV28	-	TRBJ2-7	CASSRQTDYEQYF	TGTGCCAGCAGTCGACAGACAGACTACGAGCAGTACTTC
-	TRBV6-5	TRBD2	TRBJ2-1	CASSPGTSGPLYNEQFF	TGTGCCAGCAGCCCCGGGACTAGCGGGCCCCTCTACAATGAGCAGTTCTTC
-	TRBV19	TRBD1	TRBJ1-2	CASSTGTGDGYTF	TGTGCCAGTAGCACCGGGACAGGGGATGGCTACACCTTC
-	TRBV7-9	-	TRBJ2-1	CASSLAVGGNEQFF	TGTGCCAGCAGCTTAGCGGTCGGCGGAAATGAGCAGTTCTTC
few	TRBV7-2	-	TRBJ1-4	CASSPTGWGNEKLFF	TGTGCCAGCAGCCCAACAGGGTGGGGTAATGAAAAACTGTTTTTT
-	TRBV7-2	-	TRBJ2-3	CASSSLMRRTDTQYF	TGTGCCAGCAGCTCACTTATGAGACGAACAGATACGCAGTATTTT
-	TRBV7-2	-	TRBJ1-6	CASSSSEGGKSPLHF	TGTGCCAGCAGCTCCTCGGAAGGGGGAAAATCACCCCTCCACTTT
few	TRBV7-2	-	TRBJ2-3	CASSPYGGTDTQYF	TGTGCCAGCAGCCCCTACGGTGGGACAGATACGCAGTATTTT
-	TRBV7-2	-	TRBJ2-7	CASSPGWGSYEQYF	TGTGCCAGCAGCCCCGGGTGGGGGAGTTACGAGCAGTACTTC
few	TRBV19	-	TRBJ1-2	CASSSPSTF	TGTGCCAGTAGTTCCCCATCCACCTTC
-	TRBV6-2/TRBV6-3	TRBD1	TRBJ2-1	CASSSGQGGHNEQFF	TGTGCCAGCAGTTCCGGACAGGGGGGCCACAATGAGCAGTTCTTC
-	TRBV5-4	-	TRBJ1-1	CASSLPSNTEAFF	TGTGCCAGCAGCTTACCCTCGAACACTGAAGCTTTCTTT
few	TRBV7-8	TRBD1	TRBJ2-1	CASSPHRGGMDNEQFF	TGTGCCAGCAGCCCACACAGGGGTGGTATGGACAATGAGCAGTTCTTC
few	TRBV7-9	TRBD2	TRBJ2-3	CASSPQSGGGTDTQYF	TGTGCCAGCAGCCCCCAGAGCGGGGGGGGCACAGATACGCAGTATTTT
many	TRBV28	-	TRBJ2-5	CATDLRGTQSQETQYF	TGTGCCACCGACCTTCGAGGGACGCAATCACAAGAGACCCAGTACTTC
-	TRBV11-2	-	TRBJ2-6	CASSFAGLRSGANVLTF	TGTGCCAGCAGCTTTGCTGGACTGCGCTCTGGGGCCAACGTCCTGACTTTC
-	TRBV20-1	-	TRBJ1-2	CSARDRVDYGYTF	TGCAGTGCTAGAGACAGGGTCGACTATGGCTACACCTTC
-	TRBV28	TRBD1	TRBJ2-7	CASSPRTGGAYEQYF	TGTGCCAGCAGTCCCAGGACAGGGGGCGCTTACGAGCAGTACTTC
few	TRBV10-2	TRBD1	TRBJ2-7	CASMDRGYEQYF	TGCGCCAGCATGGACAGGGGTTACGAGCAGTACTTC
-	TRBV6-6	TRBD1	TRBJ2-3	CKTGGPTDTQYF	TGTAAAACAGGGGGCCCAACAGATACGCAGTATTTT
few	TRBV7-6	TRBD1	TRBJ2-7	CASSSRTGYEQYF	TGTGCCAGCAGCTCCCGGACAGGCTACGAGCAGTACTTC
many	TRBV11-2	TRBD2	TRBJ2-7	CASTLWTSGSGEQYF	TGTGCCAGCACCCTTTGGACTAGCGGGAGCGGTGAGCAGTACTTC
-	TRBV7-2	-	TRBJ2-1	CASSLVTRREQFF	TGTGCCAGCAGCTTAGTCACGAGGAGGGAGCAGTTCTTC
-	TRBV7-9	-	TRBJ2-5	CASSSTGEVIEETQYF	TGTGCCAGCAGCTCCACAGGGGAGGTTATCGAAGAGACCCAGTACTTC
few	TRBV7-2	-	TRBJ2-1	CASSLAPTEYNEQFF	TGTGCCAGCAGCTTAGCACCGACCGAATACAATGAGCAGTTCTTC
-	TRBV20-1	-	TRBJ1-1	CSARDQGLRNTEAFF	TGCAGTGCTAGAGACCAGGGACTGAGGAACACTGAAGCTTTCTTT
-	TRBV15	-	TRBJ2-7	CATSSGGYEQYF	TGTGCCACCAGCAGCGGGGGCTACGAGCAGTACTTC
medium-sized	TRBV7-2	TRBD1	TRBJ2-1	CASSFRDRGDNEQFF	TGTGCCAGCAGCTTCCGGGACAGGGGGGATAATGAGCAGTTCTTC